This T cell receptor beta chain came from a study of cytomegalovirus exposure and HLA in healthy donors. General study results and limits: Cytomegalovirus association was assigned to about 150 TCR beta chains. Three chains linked to CMV were shown in vitro to be specific for CMV antigens. Generally TCR sequences proved uncommon, though certain public TCRs appeared in numerous donors.

Separate from the roughly 700-subject first cohort, the roughly 110-subject validation cohort was the one that the donors belonged to. TCRdb's copy holds only in-frame clones and misses some; the assay was immunoSEQ multiplex PCR. The sample lists some 240,000 clones; about nine tenths were seen once. Germline-derived CDR1 and CDR2 are MDHEN and SYDVKM. CDR3 length equals 14 residues. Trimming took 5 bases from V and 5 from J, leaving 15 bases between them. Of note for this clone: Its antigen is unknown.

The rearrangement joins TRBV28 to TRBJ2-5, with TRBD2 as a possible D gene (6 bases). The sequencing sample was made of PBMCs. This TCR came from a woman between 18 and 30 years old in good health and CMV-seropositive. CDR3 residues: CASSGGTLRETQYF. The CDR3 DNA follows: TGTGCCAGCAGTGGCGGGACCCTGCGGGAGACCCAGTACTTC.